These T cell receptor beta chains were read from a single sample in a study of OX40 agonist ivuxolimab in advanced cancers. Assay: immunoSEQ multiplex PCR; the TCRdb copy retains only in-frame clones and omits some. The table shows 20,000 to 30,000 clones, with roughly 93% occurring only once. This specimen consisted of CD4+ or CD8+ T cells sorted from blood, obtained in a trial of the OX40 agonist ivuxolimab. These receptors came from an adult with an advanced solid tumor such as melanoma, head and neck, liver or kidney cancer. The CDR3 runs from the conserved cysteine through the conserved F or W. Fields, in order: CDR3 length, clone size, J gene, V gene, D gene, CDR3 DNA, CDR3 protein. A D gene is named only where the DNA matches it firmly. Some rows mark clone size as missing; the rest say once, few, many or name a class of expanded clone.

length: 14
size: NA
J: TRBJ2-3
V: TRBV10-3
D: NA
DNA: TGTGCCATCAGTGAGTCGGCCGTCACAGATACGCAGTATTTT
CDR3: CAISESAVTDTQYF

length: 15
size: NA
J: TRBJ2-2
V: TRBV4-1
D: NA
DNA: TGCGCCAGCAGCCAAGAAGGGGGGGCGGCCGGGGAGCTGTTTTTT
CDR3: CASSQEGGAAGELFF

length: 12
size: NA
J: TRBJ1-5
V: TRBV19
D: NA
DNA: TGTGCCAGTAGTATTCAGGGTGGGCCCCAGCATTTT
CDR3: CASSIQGGPQHF

length: 17
size: NA
J: TRBJ2-6
V: TRBV7-2
D: TRBD1
DNA: TGTGCCAGCAGCCCCCTCGGGACAGGGTCTGGGGCCAACGTCCTGACTTTC
CDR3: CASSPLGTGSGANVLTF

length: 16
size: NA
J: TRBJ2-2
V: TRBV12-5
D: NA
DNA: TGTGCTAGTGGTTTTTCGGCGACAAGCAACACCGGGGAGCTGTTTTTT
CDR3: CASGFSATSNTGELFF

length: 15
size: NA
J: TRBJ1-1
V: TRBV5-8
D: TRBD1
DNA: TGTGCCAGCAGATCCCCCGGGACAGGGGGCACTGAAGCTTTCTTT
CDR3: CASRSPGTGGTEAFF

length: 17
size: NA
J: TRBJ2-2
V: TRBV19
D: NA
DNA: TGTGCCAGTAGCCCCCCGGGTACAATTGCGAACACCGGGGAGCTGTTTTTT
CDR3: CASSPPGTIANTGELFF

length: 19
size: NA
J: TRBJ1-4
V: TRBV4-3
D: TRBD1
DNA: TGCGCCAGCAGCCAAGCCCGACAGGGTGGAGACACTGGTAATGAAAAACTGTTTTTT
CDR3: CASSQARQGGDTGNEKLFF

length: 14
size: few
J: TRBJ1-4
V: TRBV27
D: NA
DNA: TGTGCCAGAAGTGGAAGGGGGAAGGAGGAAAAACTGTTTTTT
CDR3: CARSGRGKEEKLFF

length: 12
size: NA
J: TRBJ1-5
V: TRBV6-6
D: NA
DNA: TGTGCCAGCAGTTTCAGCGGTCAGCCCCAGCATTTT
CDR3: CASSFSGQPQHF

length: 14
size: NA
J: TRBJ1-1
V: TRBV11-3
D: NA
DNA: TGTGCCAGCAGCTTGGACACGTTGAACACTGAAGCTTTCTTT
CDR3: CASSLDTLNTEAFF

length: 12
size: NA
J: TRBJ2-5
V: TRBV2
D: NA
DNA: TGTGCCAGCAACCCAACCCAAGAGACCCAGTACTTC
CDR3: CASNPTQETQYF

length: 14
size: NA
J: TRBJ1-1
V: TRBV7-9
D: NA
DNA: TGTGCCAGCAGCGTAAGGGGCAGCGACACTGAAGCTTTCTTT
CDR3: CASSVRGSDTEAFF

length: 12
size: few
J: TRBJ2-2
V: TRBV2
D: NA
DNA: TGTGCCAGCAGGGCCGACACCGGGGAGCTGTTTTTT
CDR3: CASRADTGELFF

length: 14
size: NA
J: TRBJ2-7
V: TRBV25-1
D: NA
DNA: TGTGCCAGCAGTGAGGGTGGCCCCGCCTACGAGCAGTACTTC
CDR3: CASSEGGPAYEQYF

length: 17
size: NA
J: TRBJ2-3
V: TRBV4-1
D: NA
DNA: TGCGCCAGCAGCCAACTCCATCCGGAGCCCTCAACAGATACGCAGTATTTT
CDR3: CASSQLHPEPSTDTQYF

length: 13
size: once
J: TRBJ1-2
V: TRBV11-2
D: NA
DNA: TGTGCCAGCAGCGTAATTGTGGGGTTTAGTTACACCTTC
CDR3: CASSVIVGFSYTF

length: 12
size: NA
J: TRBJ2-7
V: TRBV5-1
D: NA
DNA: TGCGCCAGCAGCTTGGAACGCTACGAGCAGTACTTC
CDR3: CASSLERYEQYF

length: 14
size: once
J: TRBJ1-4
V: TRBV27
D: TRBD1
DNA: TGTGCCAGCAGGCCGATACAGGGGGGTGAAAAACTGTTTTTT
CDR3: CASRPIQGGEKLFF

length: 14
size: NA
J: TRBJ2-7
V: TRBV7-9
D: TRBD1
DNA: TGTGCCAGCAGCCTCGGACAGGGTGGCTACGAGCAGTACTTC
CDR3: CASSLGQGGYEQYF

length: 15
size: NA
J: TRBJ2-3
V: TRBV13
D: TRBD2
DNA: TGTGCCAGCAGCGTAAGCGGGGGGTTGTCAGATACGCAGTATTTT
CDR3: CASSVSGGLSDTQYF

length: 13
size: few
J: TRBJ1-1
V: TRBV30
D: NA
DNA: TGTGCCTGGAGTTTGCAGATGAACACTGAAGCTTTCTTT
CDR3: CAWSLQMNTEAFF

length: 16
size: NA
J: TRBJ1-2
V: TRBV27
D: TRBD1
DNA: TGTGCCAGCAGTTTAGACGGGACAGGGGTCCACTATGGCTACACCTTC
CDR3: CASSLDGTGVHYGYTF

length: 16
size: NA
J: TRBJ2-3
V: TRBV5-1
D: NA
DNA: TGCGCCAGCAGCTTGGGATCAGACAGGTTCACAGATACGCAGTATTTT
CDR3: CASSLGSDRFTDTQYF

length: 17
size: NA
J: TRBJ2-1
V: TRBV27
D: TRBD2
DNA: TGTGCCAGCAGTTACCTAGCGGGAGGGCCAGACTACAATGAGCAGTTCTTC
CDR3: CASSYLAGGPDYNEQFF

length: 11
size: NA
J: TRBJ1-2
V: TRBV30
D: NA
DNA: TGTGCCTGGAGTCCGGGGGCTGGCTACACCTTC
CDR3: CAWSPGAGYTF

length: 15
size: NA
J: TRBJ2-1
V: TRBV7-2
D: TRBD2
DNA: TGTGCCAGCAGCTTAGTTCTAGCGGGGTACAATGAGCAGTTCTTC
CDR3: CASSLVLAGYNEQFF

length: 13
size: NA
J: TRBJ2-2
V: TRBV6-4
D: NA
DNA: TGTGCCAGCAGTGACCGGGACACCGGGGAGCTGTTTTTT
CDR3: CASSDRDTGELFF

length: 14
size: NA
J: TRBJ2-2
V: TRBV27
D: NA
DNA: TGTGCCAGCAGTTTACTGGGGGGAGGATGGGAGCTGTTTTTT
CDR3: CASSLLGGGWELFF

length: 15
size: NA
J: TRBJ1-3
V: TRBV7-9
D: NA
DNA: TGTGCCAGCAGCCCCCAGGGCGATGCTGGAAACACCATATATTTT
CDR3: CASSPQGDAGNTIYF

length: 14
size: NA
J: TRBJ2-7
V: TRBV27
D: TRBD2
DNA: TGTGCCAGCAGCCCTTCCACGGGGGGGTACGAGCAGTACTTC
CDR3: CASSPSTGGYEQYF

length: 14
size: few
J: TRBJ2-7
V: TRBV6-4
D: NA
DNA: TGTGCCAGCAGCAACAGGGTATCCGTCCACGAGCAGTACTTC
CDR3: CASSNRVSVHEQYF

length: 17
size: NA
J: TRBJ1-5
V: TRBV4-1
D: NA
DNA: TGCGCCAGCAGCCAAGATCCGGACGTTACGGGCAATCAGCCCCAGCATTTT
CDR3: CASSQDPDVTGNQPQHF

length: 18
size: NA
J: TRBJ2-3
V: TRBV4-3
D: TRBD2
DNA: TGCGCCAGCAGCCAGGGGGGGACTAGCGCCCTTAGCACAGATACGCAGTATTTT
CDR3: CASSQGGTSALSTDTQYF

length: 15
size: NA
J: TRBJ1-5
V: TRBV12-5
D: NA
DNA: TGTGCTAGTGGTTTGTACAGGGATAGCAATCAGCCCCAGCATTTT
CDR3: CASGLYRDSNQPQHF

length: 15
size: NA
J: TRBJ1-4
V: TRBV11-3
D: TRBD1
DNA: TGTGCCAGCAGCCCCGGACAGGCAACTAATGAAAAACTGTTTTTT
CDR3: CASSPGQATNEKLFF

length: 14
size: NA
J: TRBJ2-7
V: TRBV7-8
D: TRBD1
DNA: TGTGCCAGCAGCTCGGACAGGGGGTTATACGAGCAGTACTTC
CDR3: CASSSDRGLYEQYF

length: 16
size: NA
J: TRBJ2-1
V: TRBV25-1
D: NA
DNA: TGTGCCAGCAGCGAGTTAGGCCTTAGCTCCTACAATGAGCAGTTCTTC
CDR3: CASSELGLSSYNEQFF

length: 14
size: NA
J: TRBJ1-1
V: TRBV7-9
D: NA
DNA: TGTGCCAGCAGCCGGGCTGGCGGCTGGACTGAAGCTTTCTTT
CDR3: CASSRAGGWTEAFF

length: 18
size: NA
J: TRBJ2-3
V: TRBV5-8
D: TRBD2
DNA: TGTGCCAGCAGACCAAATCGGGACTATCGGGACAGCACAGATACGCAGTATTTT
CDR3: CASRPNRDYRDSTDTQYF

length: 16
size: once
J: TRBJ2-2
V: TRBV4-1
D: TRBD2
DNA: TGCGCCAGCAGCCAAGTAGCGGGGGGGCGGTCCGGGGAGCTGTTTTTT
CDR3: CASSQVAGGRSGELFF

length: 17
size: NA
J: TRBJ2-3
V: TRBV19
D: TRBD1
DNA: TGTGCCAGTAGCATCCTGGGGACAGGGGCGCAGGTGGATACGCAGTATTTT
CDR3: CASSILGTGAQVDTQYF

length: 13
size: NA
J: TRBJ1-1
V: TRBV7-3
D: NA
DNA: TGTGCCAGCAGCGATACAGGGAACACTGAAGCTTTCTTT
CDR3: CASSDTGNTEAFF

length: 17
size: NA
J: TRBJ1-5
V: TRBV27
D: NA
DNA: TGTGCCAGCAGTTTCGAAGAAGGGTCGACCTTTGGTCAGCCCCAGCATTTT
CDR3: CASSFEEGSTFGQPQHF

length: 16
size: NA
J: TRBJ2-5
V: TRBV7-6
D: TRBD2
DNA: TGTGCCAGCAGCTTAGGTCAGCGGGGCGAACAAGAGACCCAGTACTTC
CDR3: CASSLGQRGEQETQYF

length: 15
size: NA
J: TRBJ2-3
V: TRBV5-1
D: TRBD2
DNA: TGCGCCAGCAGCTTCAGCGGGAGTATGGCAGATACGCAGTATTTT
CDR3: CASSFSGSMADTQYF

length: 12
size: NA
J: TRBJ2-4
V: TRBV11-2
D: TRBD1
DNA: TGTGCCAGCAGGGGGGACAGGGCGGCTCAGTACTTC
CDR3: CASRGDRAAQYF

length: 14
size: NA
J: TRBJ2-7
V: TRBV10-3
D: TRBD2
DNA: TGTGCCATCAGTGAAAGCGGGAGGGGCTACGAGCAGTACTTC
CDR3: CAISESGRGYEQYF

length: 16
size: NA
J: TRBJ2-7
V: TRBV25-1
D: NA
DNA: TGTGCCAGCAGTGAAACAACAGGGCCTAGCTCCTACGAGCAGTACTTC
CDR3: CASSETTGPSSYEQYF

length: 15
size: NA
J: TRBJ2-1
V: TRBV11-2
D: TRBD1
DNA: TGTGCCAGCAGCCTAGGGACAGGGGCCTACAATGAGCAGTTCTTC
CDR3: CASSLGTGAYNEQFF

length: 17
size: NA
J: TRBJ1-6
V: TRBV10-2
D: NA
DNA: TGCGCCAGCAGCGAATTCTTTGGGGGCCAGTCGAATTCACCCCTCCACTTT
CDR3: CASSEFFGGQSNSPLHF

length: 14
size: NA
J: TRBJ2-1
V: TRBV13
D: NA
DNA: TGTGCCAGCAGCTTAGTTCTAGCGAGGAATGAGCAGTTCTTC
CDR3: CASSLVLARNEQFF

length: 14
size: NA
J: TRBJ2-5
V: TRBV28
D: TRBD1
DNA: TGTGCCAGCAGTTGGGCAGGGGGTCGTGAGACCCAGTACTTC
CDR3: CASSWAGGRETQYF

length: 14
size: NA
J: TRBJ2-2
V: TRBV5-1
D: NA
DNA: TGCGCCAGCAGCTTGGTCTCCGATGCCGGGGAGCTGTTTTTT
CDR3: CASSLVSDAGELFF

length: 13
size: NA
J: TRBJ2-2
V: TRBV9
D: TRBD2
DNA: TGTGCCAGCAGCCTGACTAGCCCCGGGGAGCTGTTTTTT
CDR3: CASSLTSPGELFF